The 29 T cell receptor beta chains listed next were all sequenced from one sample in a study of blood T cell repertoires in COVID-19. Method: immunoSEQ multiplex PCR; TCRdb's copy keeps in-frame clones and lacks some. Among tens of thousands of clones listed, 65% to 90% were seen once. Sequences were obtained from peripheral blood. The receptors stem from a man aged 25-45 years with COVID-19, enrolled during active disease.

This chain joins TRBV3-1 (or the pseudogene TRBV3-2) and TRBJ2-7, with no clear D. The germline V and J ends were trimmed by 4 bases and 3 bases, with 7 bases remaining between them. The CDR3 has 12 amino acids. CDR1 is LGHDT, CDR2 YNNKEL, per germline (reference sequence). CDR3 bases: TGTGCCAGCAGCCCCGGTGGCTACGAGCAGTACTTC. Translation gives CASSPGGYEQYF.

The chain carries TRBV6-6 and TRBJ1-5, with 9 bases matching TRBD1. Trimming cost V 2 bases and J 2 bases; bases outside gene matches: 1. CDR1 MNHNY and CDR2 SVGAGI come from the germline V gene (reference sequence). The CDR3 has 15 amino acids. CDR3 in amino acids: CASSYRDRGNQPQHF. CDR3 in DNA: TGTGCCAGCAGTTACAGGGACAGGGGCAATCAGCCCCAGCATTTT.

The chain uses TRBV30 and TRBJ1-1; D is possibly TRBD1 (6 bases). This CDR3 is built from 15 residues. Germline V gene lookup returns CDR1 GTSNPN and CDR2 SVGIG (reference sequence). Trimming pared 5 bases from V and 5 bases from J, leaving 21 bases between. Here the CDR3 reads CAWSRVGGRGTEAFF. CDR3 nucleotides: TGTGCCTGGTCCCGAGTCGGGGGGCGGGGTACTGAAGCTTTCTTT. The variable domain in full, completed from reference TRBV30 and TRBJ1-1, reads SQTIHQWPATLVQPVGSPLSLECTVEGTSNPNLYWYRQAAGRGLQLLFYSVGIGQISSEVPQNLSASRPQDRQFILSSKKLLLSDSGFYLCAWSRVGGRGTEAFFGQGTRLTVV.

This clone was observed once. V gene TRBV14 combines with J gene TRBJ2-1, with TRBD2 as a possible D gene (5 bases). Per the germline V gene, CDR1 is SGHDN and CDR2 is FVKESK. The CDR3 totals 18 residues. V lost 3 bases, J lost 8 bases, and 26 bases lay in between. CDR3: CASSQDETREENPDEQFF. As DNA, the CDR3 is TGTGCCAGCAGCCAGGATGAAACTAGAGAAGAGAACCCCGATGAGCAGTTCTTC. The variable domain in full, completed from reference TRBV14 and TRBJ2-1, reads EAGVTQFPSHSVIEKGQTVTLRCDPISGHDNLYWYRRVMGKEIKFLLHFVKESKQDESGMPNNRFLAERTGGTYSTLKVQPAELEDSGVYFCASSQDETREENPDEQFFGPGTRLTVL.

The rearrangement uses TRBV30 and TRBJ1-1; TRBD1 is a possible D gene (5 bases). The CDR3 runs 16 residues. The V and J ends lost 2 bases and 5 bases respectively, with 21 bases between them. Germline V gene lookup returns CDR1 GTSNPN and CDR2 SVGIG (reference sequence). This chain's CDR3 is CAWSPSRDYWGTEAFF. In DNA form, the CDR3 reads TGTGCCTGGAGTCCCTCCCGGGACTATTGGGGGACTGAAGCTTTCTTT.

This sequence joins TRBV30 and TRBJ2-5, with D tentatively TRBD1 (6 bases). The CDR3 covers 14 residues. Per germline, CDR1 GTSNPN and CDR2 SVGIG (reference sequence). Trimming removed 1 base at V and 5 bases at J, with 14 bases between. The CDR3: CAWSANRVSETQYF. CDR3 DNA sequence: TGTGCCTGGAGTGCAAACAGGGTATCGGAGACCCAGTACTTC. Full variable domain (rest looked up from reference TRBV30 and TRBJ2-5): SQTIHQWPATLVQPVGSPLSLECTVEGTSNPNLYWYRQAAGRGLQLLFYSVGIGQISSEVPQNLSASRPQDRQFILSSKKLLLSDSGFYLCAWSANRVSETQYFGPGTRLLVL.

This clone has a single count. This chain joins TRBV6-6 and TRBJ2-1, with TRBD1 matching 10 bases. This CDR3 has 15 residues. CDR1 is MNHNY and CDR2 is SVGAGI in the germline V gene (reference sequence). V was pared by 5 bases and J by 7 bases, with 8 bases of the junction left unmatched. CDR3 coding DNA: TGTGCCAGCAGTAACCGGGACAGGGGCACGAATGAGCAGTTCTTC. It yields the protein CASSNRDRGTNEQFF.

The chain combines TRBV6-5 with TRBJ2-7; D might be TRBD1 (6 bases). CDR3 length: 13 amino acids. Trimming removed 5 bases at V and 6 bases at J, with 14 bases between. CDR1 MNHEY and CDR2 SVGAGI come from the germline V gene. CDR3 DNA sequence: TGTGCCAGCAGTCCTTACAGGGATGGCGAGCAGTACTTC. It codes for CASSPYRDGEQYF.

The V gene is TRBV18, the J gene TRBJ1-1, with 7 bases matching TRBD1. The CDR3 consists of 14 residues. V lost 4 bases, J lost 1 base, and 3 bases stayed unmatched. The germline V gene has CDR1 KGHSH and CDR2 LQKENI. The CDR3 DNA follows: TGTGCCAGCTCACTGGGACAGCAGAACACTGAAGCTTTCTTT. Amino acid sequence: CASSLGQQNTEAFF.

The chain carries TRBV18 and TRBJ2-5; D is uncertain. The ends were cut back, 5 bases at V and 2 bases at J, with 3 bases in the middle. Germline V gene lookup returns CDR1 KGHSH and CDR2 LQKENI. There are 11 residues in the CDR3. CDR3 protein: CASSSQETQYF. Written as DNA, the CDR3 is TGTGCCAGCTCATCACAAGAGACCCAGTACTTC.

This clone has only a few counts. The J gene is TRBJ1-5, the V gene TRBV4-1; D might be TRBD1 (6 bases). The V gene's germline CDR1 is MGHRA and CDR2 YSYEKL. This CDR3 contains 19 residues. Trimming took off 2 bases at V and 0 bases at J, with 20 bases between the two ends. CDR3 sequence reads: CASSQPSSQGQYSNQPQHF. The CDR3, as DNA: TGCGCCAGCAGCCAACCCTCATCACAGGGACAATATAGCAATCAGCCCCAGCATTTT.

CDR3 amino acids: CASSVGGTNEKLFF. The CDR3 coding sequence is TGTGCCAGCAGCGTCGGAGGGACTAATGAAAAACTGTTTTTT. V usage is TRBV9 and J usage is TRBJ1-4; D is uncertain. The CDR3 is made up of 14 amino acids. V dropped 2 bases and J dropped 2 bases, with 7 bases sitting between them. Looked up from germline, CDR1 is SGDLS and CDR2 is YYNGEE.

The genes are TRBV28 and TRBJ1-1, with TRBD1 as a possible D gene (5 bases). V lost 4 bases, J lost 0 bases, and 15 bases lay in between. The CDR3 is 16 amino acids. CDR1 and CDR2 from the germline V gene are MDHEN and SYDVKM. The DNA of the CDR3 is TGTGCCAGCAGTTCCCGGGCAGGGAGGATGAACACTGAAGCTTTCTTT. Its protein is CASSSRAGRMNTEAFF.

This clone was recorded once. The chain joins TRBV29-1 to TRBJ2-2; 13 positions match TRBD2. Trimming at V came to 5 bases and at J to 4 bases, leaving 10 bases not matched to a gene. The CDR3 sequence is 17 residues long. CDR1 is SQVTM and CDR2 is ANQGSEA in the germline V gene. CDR3 sequence (DNA): TGCAGCGTTACAGGACTAGCGGGAGTTGTGGGCACCGGGGAGCTGTTTTTT. Encoded protein: CSVTGLAGVVGTGELFF.

This chain connects TRBV10-2 to TRBJ2-5; D gene uncertain. CDR1 WSHSY and CDR2 SAAADI come from the germline V gene. This CDR3 comprises 11 residues. V was cut by 5 bases and J by 5 bases, with 6 bases left in between. CDR3 protein: CASSPRETQYF. In DNA form, the CDR3 reads TGCGCCAGCAGTCCCCGGGAGACCCAGTACTTC.

V is TRBV18 and J is TRBJ1-5, with a tentative D call TRBD1 (6 bases). Trimming removed 4 bases at V and 6 bases at J, with 16 bases between. The CDR3 sequence is 15 residues long. Looked up from germline, CDR1 is KGHSH and CDR2 is LQKENI. The CDR3: CASSRRQGNRQPQHF. The CDR3 DNA is TGTGCCAGCTCACGGAGGCAGGGGAATCGTCAGCCCCAGCATTTT.

This clone was seen once. This rearrangement joins TRBV3-1 (or the pseudogene TRBV3-2) to TRBJ2-1; the D gene is possibly TRBD2 (5 bases). CDR1 and CDR2 (germline): LGHDT, YNNKEL (reference sequence). V was shortened by 4 bases and J by 5 bases, with 9 bases between the two germline ends. The CDR3 covers 13 residues. The CDR3 loop is CASSPRTHNEQFF. The DNA of the CDR3 is TGTGCCAGCAGCCCCAGGACTCACAATGAGCAGTTCTTC.

This chain links TRBV6-6 with TRBJ1-2; D unclear. V lost 6 bases and J lost 8, with 25 bases in between. The length of the CDR3 is 16 residues. Per the germline V gene, CDR1 is MNHNY and CDR2 is SVGAGI (reference sequence). CDR3 sequence (DNA): TGTGCCAGCAGCCTCCCGAATACAGTCGAGAGCGGAGGCTACACCTTC. It encodes CASSLPNTVESGGYTF.

This chain links TRBV10-3 with TRBJ2-1; 9 nucleotides align to TRBD1. V lost 3 bases, J lost 8 bases, and 11 bases stayed unmatched. The CDR3 is 16 amino acids. The germline CDR1 and CDR2 sequences are ENHRY and SYGVKD. CDR3 amino acids: CAISEPRTGVMDEQFF. In nucleotides, the CDR3 is TGTGCCATCAGTGAACCGCGGACAGGGGTGATGGATGAGCAGTTCTTC.

V usage is TRBV5-4 and J usage is TRBJ1-3; possibly TRBD1 for D (5 bases). The V gene lost 0 bases and the J gene lost 0 bases, with 10 bases spanning the gap. The V gene's germline CDR1 is SGHNT and CDR2 YYREEE (reference sequence). The CDR3 has 16 residues. CDR3 in amino acids: CASSLGGPSSGNTIYF. Written as DNA, the CDR3 is TGTGCCAGCAGCTTGGGGGGCCCGAGCTCTGGAAACACCATATATTTT.

The V gene is TRBV5-1, the J gene TRBJ1-3; TRBD1 agrees at 8 bases. CDR1 and CDR2 (germline): SGHRS, YFSETQ. V shed 4 bases, J shed 0 bases, and the junction held 6 bases outside the gene matches. The CDR3 is made up of 16 amino acids. The CDR3 region is CASSRGTGSSGNTIYF. The CDR3 nucleotides read TGCGCCAGCAGCCGGGGGACAGGCAGCTCTGGAAACACCATATATTTT.

The gene calls are TRBV30 and TRBJ2-2, with 8 bases aligning to TRBD2. The germline CDR1 and CDR2 sequences are GTSNPN and SVGIG (reference sequence). The CDR3 length is 15 residues. Trimming at V came to 0 bases and at J to 4 bases, leaving 4 bases not matched to a gene. CDR3 in DNA: TGTGCCTGGAGTGTACCCCTAGCGGGCACCGGGGAGCTGTTTTTT. This codes for CAWSVPLAGTGELFF.

CDR3 region: CAWSVPGRAGNTGELFF. CDR3 sequence (DNA): TGTGCCTGGAGTGTACCCGGTCGAGCGGGGAACACCGGGGAGCTGTTTTTT. The chain couples TRBV30 to TRBJ2-2, with D tentatively TRBD2 (6 bases). Germline assignment: CDR1 GTSNPN and CDR2 SVGIG (reference sequence). The CDR3 runs to 17 residues. The V gene lost 0 bases and the J gene lost 1 base, with 15 bases spanning the gap. Variable domain in full (rest from reference TRBV30 and TRBJ2-2): SQTIHQWPATLVQPVGSPLSLECTVEGTSNPNLYWYRQAAGRGLQLLFYSVGIGQISSEVPQNLSASRPQDRQFILSSKKLLLSDSGFYLCAWSVPGRAGNTGELFFGEGSRLTVL.

This rearrangement joins TRBV30 to TRBJ1-2; perhaps TRBD1 as D (5 bases). In germline, CDR1 is GTSNPN, CDR2 SVGIG (reference sequence). V was shortened by 0 bases and J by 3 bases, with 14 bases between the two germline ends. The CDR3 totals 15 residues. The CDR3 DNA reads as TGTGCCTGGAGTGTCTGGACAACCCTTGACTATGGCTACACCTTC. Translated: CAWSVWTTLDYGYTF.

This clone was counted between two and nine times. This sequence joins TRBV19 and TRBJ1-1; no firm D call. Germline V gives CDR1 LNHDA, CDR2 SQIVND (reference sequence). The germline V and J ends were trimmed by 3 bases and 9 bases, with 14 bases remaining between them. The CDR3 consists of 13 residues. DNA of the CDR3: TGTGCCAGTAGTATTAATTCGCGGTCCCAAGCTTTCTTT. Amino acid sequence: CASSINSRSQAFF.

The V gene is TRBV28, the J gene TRBJ2-5, with a weak D call TRBD2 (6 bases). Germline V CDR1 and CDR2: MDHEN, SYDVKM. Trimming cost V 5 bases and J 1 base, with 17 bases left between them. This CDR3 is 16 amino acids long. DNA of the CDR3: TGTGCCAGCAGTCCTGCATTAGCGGCACTCCAAGAGACCCAGTACTTC. Amino acid sequence: CASSPALAALQETQYF.

The chain couples TRBV6-6 to TRBJ2-7; 11 bases match TRBD2. This CDR3 is 15 amino acids long. Germline CDR1 and CDR2: MNHNY and SVGAGI (reference sequence). Trimming took 0 bases from V and 5 from J; bases not matched to a gene: 3. Written as DNA, the CDR3 is TGTGCCAGCAGTTACTCGGTACTAGCGGGAGACGAGCAGTACTTC. Its translation: CASSYSVLAGDEQYF.

The CDR3 region has the DNA TGCGCCAGCAGCTTGGTCAGGGGCACCGGGGAGCTGTTTTTT. Its translation: CASSLVRGTGELFF. V gene TRBV5-1 combines with J gene TRBJ2-2; tentative D call: TRBD1 (6 bases). The CDR3 contains 14 residues. V was cut by 0 bases and J by 4 bases, with 7 bases left in between. CDR1 and CDR2 (germline): SGHRS, YFSETQ.

This clone appeared a few times. The genes are TRBV10-3 and TRBJ2-1; 13 nucleotides match TRBD2. Germline CDR1 and CDR2: ENHRY and SYGVKD. This CDR3 spans 19 amino acids. With V trimmed by 0 bases and J by 0 bases, 5 bases remained unmatched. The CDR3 region is CAISESTSGRVSSYNEQFF. As DNA, the CDR3 is TGTGCCATCAGTGAGTCCACTAGCGGGAGGGTTAGCTCCTACAATGAGCAGTTCTTC.